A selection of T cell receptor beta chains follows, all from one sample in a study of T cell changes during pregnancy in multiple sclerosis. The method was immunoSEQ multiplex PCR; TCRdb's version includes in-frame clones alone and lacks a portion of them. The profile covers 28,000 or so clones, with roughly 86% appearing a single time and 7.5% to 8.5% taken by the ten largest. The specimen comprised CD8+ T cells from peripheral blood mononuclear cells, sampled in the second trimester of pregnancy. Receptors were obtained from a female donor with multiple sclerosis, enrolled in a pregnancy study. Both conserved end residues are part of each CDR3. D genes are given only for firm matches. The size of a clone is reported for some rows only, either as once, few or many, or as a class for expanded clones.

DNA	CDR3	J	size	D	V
TGTGCCAGCTCACCACCCGGAGAGGGTAACACCATATATTTT	CASSPPGEGNTIYF	TRBJ1-3	NA	NA	TRBV18
TGTGCCAGCAGTTCCCTTCCAGGAGGGGCCTATAATTCACCCCTCCACTTT	CASSSLPGGAYNSPLHF	TRBJ1-6	NA	NA	TRBV27
TGTGCCAGCAGCTTAGGAGGTGGGCCCCCGTACACCGGGGAGCTGTTTTTT	CASSLGGGPPYTGELFF	TRBJ2-2	NA	NA	TRBV7-3
TGTGCCAGCAGCCAGAGTCCCGGGACAGGGAAGCGGACCGGGGAGCTGTTTTTT	CASSQSPGTGKRTGELFF	TRBJ2-2	once	TRBD1	TRBV5-6
TGTGCCAGCTCCGCCCACAGGAGACTAGATTACCAAGAGACCCAGTACTTC	CASSAHRRLDYQETQYF	TRBJ2-5	NA	NA	TRBV28
TGTGCCAGTAGTATAACTCCGGGGGGGGGCGCTGAAGCTTTCTTT	CASSITPGGGAEAFF	TRBJ1-1	NA	NA	TRBV19
TGTGCCAGCAGCTTGACTAGAGATCATGGGGCCGGGGAGCTGTTTTTT	CASSLTRDHGAGELFF	TRBJ2-2	NA	NA	TRBV5-6
TGCGCCAGCAGCCCAAACAGGGAAGAGACCCAGTACTTC	CASSPNREETQYF	TRBJ2-5	NA	NA	TRBV10-1
TGTGCCTGGAGTCTGGACAGGGGTTGGGATGAGCAGTTCTTC	CAWSLDRGWDEQFF	TRBJ2-1	NA	TRBD1	TRBV30
TGTGCCAGCAGCGTATCCGGAAACAGGGACTCCTACGAGCAGTACTTC	CASSVSGNRDSYEQYF	TRBJ2-7	once	NA	TRBV9
TGTGCCAGCAGCCAAGATATCAGCACAGATACGCAGTATTTT	CASSQDISTDTQYF	TRBJ2-3	NA	NA	TRBV14
TGCGCCAGCAGCTTACGAGGGGGGGTAACTGAAGCTTTCTTT	CASSLRGGVTEAFF	TRBJ1-1	NA	NA	TRBV5-1
TGTGCCAGCAGCTTGGGTTTCCTCCTAGATGGCTACACCTTC	CASSLGFLLDGYTF	TRBJ1-2	few	NA	TRBV5-4
TGCGCCAGCAGCCCCCGACAGGGGGGTATCGATGAAGCTTTCTTT	CASSPRQGGIDEAFF	TRBJ1-1	NA	TRBD1	TRBV4-1
TGTGCCAGCAGCCCAATCCAGCTGGCGGGGGGGCAAAACATTCAGTACTTC	CASSPIQLAGGQNIQYF	TRBJ2-4	NA	TRBD2	TRBV7-2